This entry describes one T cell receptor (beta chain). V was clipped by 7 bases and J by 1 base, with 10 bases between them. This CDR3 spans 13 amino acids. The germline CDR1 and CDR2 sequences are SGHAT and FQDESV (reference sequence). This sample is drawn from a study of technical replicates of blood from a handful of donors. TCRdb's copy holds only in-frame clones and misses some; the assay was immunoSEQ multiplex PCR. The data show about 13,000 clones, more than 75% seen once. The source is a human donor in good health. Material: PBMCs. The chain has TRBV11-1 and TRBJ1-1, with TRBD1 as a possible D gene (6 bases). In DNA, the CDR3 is TGTGCCAGCAACCTACAGGGGAACACTGAAGCTTTCTTT. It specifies CASNLQGNTEAFF.